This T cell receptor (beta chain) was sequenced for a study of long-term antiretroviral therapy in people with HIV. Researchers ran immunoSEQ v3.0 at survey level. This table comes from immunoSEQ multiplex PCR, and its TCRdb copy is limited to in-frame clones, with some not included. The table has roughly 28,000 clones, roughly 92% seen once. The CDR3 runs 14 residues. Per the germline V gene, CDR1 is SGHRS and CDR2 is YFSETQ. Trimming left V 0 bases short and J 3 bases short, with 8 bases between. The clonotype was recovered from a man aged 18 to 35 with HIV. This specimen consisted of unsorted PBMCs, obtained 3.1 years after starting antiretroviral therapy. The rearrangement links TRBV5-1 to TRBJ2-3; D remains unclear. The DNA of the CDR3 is TGCGCCAGCAGCTTGGAGGTTCCTACAGATACGCAGTATTTT. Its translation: CASSLEVPTDTQYF. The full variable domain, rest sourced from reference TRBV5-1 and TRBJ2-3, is KAGVTQTPRYLIKTRGQQVTLSCSPISGHRSVSWYQQTPGQGLQFLFEYFSETQRNKGNFPGRFSGRQFSNSRSEMNVSTLELGDSALYLCASSLEVPTDTQYFGPGTRLTVL.